This TCR beta chain was identified during a study of blood T cell repertoires in COVID-19 (dated by TCRdb to about 2020). The study in broad terms: Samples from collaborators originated in the United States, Italy and Spain and spanned both the acute and convalescent phases of COVID-19. The prospective study material was composed of cDNA or gDNA derived from T cells, B-cell-depleted T cells, or PBMCs. Deeply sampled blood TCRbeta repertoires from subjects exposed to, actively infected with, or recovered from COVID-19 were included in the dataset. A freely available public database, intended as a resource for researchers studying the immune response to SARS-CoV-2, is where the repertoires were released. The samples were drawn from the first 160 participants of the ongoing ImmuneRACE study and from under 1,500 subjects provided by 6 global collaborators. A de-identified subject ID, COVID-19 status, age in years and sex were almost always included in the sample metadata. Where available, HLA class I and class II types were obtained from metadata supplied by the sample provider rather than from assay-based typing. General conclusions and limits of the study: The quantity of clinical and demographic metadata differed by source and by participant and was supplied without curation.

TCRbeta CDR3 regions were amplified from genomic DNA by means of the immunoSEQ Assay, a bias-controlled multiplex PCR. As for how the authors treated the data: The number of nucleated cells in each sample was estimated from the amplification of reference gene primers within the assay. To quantify the absolute abundance of each unique TCRbeta CDR3 rearrangement, sequence reads were collapsed and filtered. Productive Simpson clonality was computed per sample as the square root of Simpson's diversity index over productive rearrangements. This is the immuneACCESS table as TCRdb keeps it, with only in-frame sequences that have V and J called. A part of the clones is gone; compared with another copy, unresolved V genes explain less than half, and the rest is unexplained. V, J and clone size are those of that table, while D and trimming were read from the DNA. This sample gives roughly 77,000 clones in total; roughly 72% of them show up just once. Jointly, the top ten make up under 15% of the sample.

One collaborating source in Seattle enrolled patients during active infection and followed them longitudinally through the course of disease. Collaborating institutions collected whole blood in K2EDTA tubes following their own protocols. For TCRbeta analysis, collaborators shipped samples as frozen whole blood, isolated PBMCs, or DNA extracted from either of those sample types. With respect to this clone: This clone's antigen is unknown. No base-level quality is on record; no much larger clone is a single base apart.

The CDR3, from cysteine to phenylalanine, totals 13 residues. This entry keeps only the CDR3 DNA: 39 bases, framed from base 1. V is cut back by 2 bases and J by 5 bases, with 1 base in the junction unmatched. Per the germline V gene, SGHRS is the CDR1 and YFSETQ is the CDR2. The sequenced sample consisted of peripheral blood. This TCR was recovered from a man aged 55 to 69 with COVID-19, enrolled during active disease. The sequence joins TRBV5-1 to TRBJ2-5; 9 nucleotides in the junction match TRBD1. The encoded CDR3 is CASSFGQGETQYF. In nucleotide form, the sequence is TGCGCCAGCAGCTTCGGACAGGGGGAGACCCAGTACTTC.